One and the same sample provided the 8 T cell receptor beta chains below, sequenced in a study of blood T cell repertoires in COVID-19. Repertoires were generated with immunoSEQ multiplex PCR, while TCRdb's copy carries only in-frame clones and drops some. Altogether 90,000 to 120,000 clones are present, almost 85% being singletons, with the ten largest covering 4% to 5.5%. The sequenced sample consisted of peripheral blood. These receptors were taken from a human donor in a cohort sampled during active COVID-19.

The CDR3 sequence: CASSADRVAWNQPQHF. The CDR3 region has the DNA TGTGCCAGCAGTGCGGACAGGGTAGCGTGGAATCAGCCCCAGCATTTT. This chain links TRBV6-1 with TRBJ1-5, with TRBD1 matching 8 bases. Germline trimming cut 4 bases from V and 4 bases from J; bases unmatched to any gene: 9. Germline CDR1 reads MNHNS; CDR2 reads SASEGT. This CDR3 region has 16 residues.

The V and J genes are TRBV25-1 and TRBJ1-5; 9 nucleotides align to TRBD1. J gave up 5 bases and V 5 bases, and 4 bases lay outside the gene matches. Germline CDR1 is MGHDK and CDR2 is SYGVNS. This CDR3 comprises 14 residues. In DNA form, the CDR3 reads TGTGCCAGCAGTAGGACAGGGGAGCATCAGCCCCAGCATTTT. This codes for CASSRTGEHQPQHF.

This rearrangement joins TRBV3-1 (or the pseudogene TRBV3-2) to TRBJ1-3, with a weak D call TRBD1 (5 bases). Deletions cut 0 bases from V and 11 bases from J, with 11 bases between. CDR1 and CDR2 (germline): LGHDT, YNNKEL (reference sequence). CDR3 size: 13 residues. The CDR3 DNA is TGTGCCAGCAGCCAAGAGTTGGGGCTGTCCATATATTTT. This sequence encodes CASSQELGLSIYF.

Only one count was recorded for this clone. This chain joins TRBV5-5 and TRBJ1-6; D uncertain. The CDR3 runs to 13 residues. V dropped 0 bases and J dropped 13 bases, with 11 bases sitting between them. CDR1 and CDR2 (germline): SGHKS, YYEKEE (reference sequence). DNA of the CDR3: TGTGCCAGCAGCTTGGACGGGATCCAGCCCCTCCACTTT. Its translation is CASSLDGIQPLHF. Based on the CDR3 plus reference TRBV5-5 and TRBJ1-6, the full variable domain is DAGVTQSPTHLIKTRGQQVTLRCSPISGHKSVSWYQQVLGQGPQFIFQYYEKEERGRGNFPDRFSARQFPNYSSELNVNALLLGDSALYLCASSLDGIQPLHFGNGTRLTVT.

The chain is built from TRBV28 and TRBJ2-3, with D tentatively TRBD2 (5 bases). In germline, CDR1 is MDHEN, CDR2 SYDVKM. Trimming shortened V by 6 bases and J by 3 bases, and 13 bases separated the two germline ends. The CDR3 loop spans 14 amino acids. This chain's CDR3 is CASSPPWETDTQYF. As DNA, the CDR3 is TGTGCCAGCAGCCCCCCCTGGGAGACAGATACGCAGTATTTT.

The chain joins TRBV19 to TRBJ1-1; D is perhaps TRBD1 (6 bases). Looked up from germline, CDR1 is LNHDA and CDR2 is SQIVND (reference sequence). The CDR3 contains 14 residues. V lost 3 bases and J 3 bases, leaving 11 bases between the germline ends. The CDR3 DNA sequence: TGTGCCAGTAGTATCCGGGCAGGGGACACTGAAGCTTTCTTT. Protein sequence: CASSIRAGDTEAFF.

CDR3: CAWAEQSGGPQHF. CDR3 bases: TGTGCCTGGGCGGAGCAGTCCGGGGGGCCCCAGCATTTT. The chain couples TRBV30 to TRBJ1-5; D is possibly TRBD1 (5 bases). V was clipped by 5 bases and J by 9 bases, with 17 bases between them. Germline V lookup: CDR1 GTSNPN, CDR2 SVGIG (reference sequence). The CDR3 is made up of 13 amino acids.

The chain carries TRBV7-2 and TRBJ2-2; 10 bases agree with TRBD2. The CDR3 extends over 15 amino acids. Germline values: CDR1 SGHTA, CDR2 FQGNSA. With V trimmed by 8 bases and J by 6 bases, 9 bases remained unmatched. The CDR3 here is CASDPLAGVAGELFF. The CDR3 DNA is TGTGCCAGCGACCCCCTAGCGGGAGTAGCCGGGGAGCTGTTTTTT. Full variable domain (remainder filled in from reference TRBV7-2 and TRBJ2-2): GAGVSQSPSNKVTEKGKDVELRCDPISGHTALYWYRQSLGQGLEFLIYFQGNSAPDKSGLPSDRFSAERTGGSVSTLTIQRTQQEDSAVYLCASDPLAGVAGELFFGEGSRLTVL.